The clone carrying this TCR beta chain was seen a handful of times. Its antigen is still unknown. Clinical symptoms, serum thyroxine and TRAb, thyroid ultrasound and orbital computed tomography were used for the diagnoses. Germline lookup yields CDR1 SEHNR and CDR2 FQNEAQ (reference sequence). The CDR3 is 15 residues long. J gave up 4 bases and V 5 bases, and 7 bases lay outside the gene matches. Amplification yielded TCR beta CDR3 regions, with RNA transcripts as the source. A first-round RT-PCR of the TCR CDR3 used the HTBI primer set. Each CDR3 protein gets one entry after TCRdb re-called the multiplex PCR reads with MiXCR. The sample yields approximately 300,000 distinct CDR3 sequences, roughly 20% seen once. This entry is derived from a study of T cells in Graves' hyperthyroidism and ophthalmopathy. General study findings and limits: Blood held most thyroid clonotypes expanded above 0.001 frequency.

Sequencing was done on a sample of blood. The rearrangement joins TRBV7-9 to TRBJ1-4, with TRBD1 identical over 7 bases. The TCR was taken from a man aged 45-60 years with Graves' ophthalmopathy. CDR3 nucleotide sequence: TGTGCCAGCAGCACAGAACAGGGGCTTAATGAAAAACTGTTTTTT. Amino acids: CASSTEQGLNEKLFF.